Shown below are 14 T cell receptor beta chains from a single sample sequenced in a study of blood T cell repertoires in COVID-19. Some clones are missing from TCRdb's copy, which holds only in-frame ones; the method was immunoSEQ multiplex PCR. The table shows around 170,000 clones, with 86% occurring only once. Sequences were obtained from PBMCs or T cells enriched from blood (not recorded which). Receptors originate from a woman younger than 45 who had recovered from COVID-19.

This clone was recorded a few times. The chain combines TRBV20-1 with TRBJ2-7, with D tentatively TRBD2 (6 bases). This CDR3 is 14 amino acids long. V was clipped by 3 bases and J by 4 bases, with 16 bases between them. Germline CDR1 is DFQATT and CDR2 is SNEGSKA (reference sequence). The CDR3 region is CSASNREYGYEQYF. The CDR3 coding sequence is TGCAGTGCTAGTAACCGGGAGTACGGATACGAGCAGTACTTC.

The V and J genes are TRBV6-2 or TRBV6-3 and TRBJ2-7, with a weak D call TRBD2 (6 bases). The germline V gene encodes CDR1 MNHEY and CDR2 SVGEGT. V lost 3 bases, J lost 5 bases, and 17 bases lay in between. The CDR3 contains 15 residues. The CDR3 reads CASSYFTGVPDEQYF. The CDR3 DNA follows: TGTGCCAGCAGTTATTTTACGGGAGTACCGGACGAGCAGTACTTC.

The CDR3 bases are TGTGCCAGCAGCCCTAAGGGGGCCGAACAAGCTTTCTTT. This encodes CASSPKGAEQAFF. The chain recombines TRBV3-1 (or the pseudogene TRBV3-2) with TRBJ1-1; 7 nucleotides agree with TRBD1. Germline values: CDR1 LGHDT, CDR2 YNNKEL (reference sequence). The CDR3 sequence is 13 residues long. Losses at the gene ends were 4 bases for V and 9 bases for J; bases not matched to a gene: 8.

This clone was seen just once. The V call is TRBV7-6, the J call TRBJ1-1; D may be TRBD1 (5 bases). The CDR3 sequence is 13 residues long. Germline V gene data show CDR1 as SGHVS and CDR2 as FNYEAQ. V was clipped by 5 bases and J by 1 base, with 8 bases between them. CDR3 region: CASSLDRNTEAFF. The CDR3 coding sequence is TGTGCCAGCAGCCTCGACAGGAACACTGAAGCTTTCTTT. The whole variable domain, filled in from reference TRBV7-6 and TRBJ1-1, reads GAGVSQSPRYKVTKRGQDVALRCDPISGHVSLYWYRQALGQGPEFLTYFNYEAQQDKSGLPNDRFSAERPEGSISTLTIQRTEQRDSAMYRCASSLDRNTEAFFGQGTRLTVV.

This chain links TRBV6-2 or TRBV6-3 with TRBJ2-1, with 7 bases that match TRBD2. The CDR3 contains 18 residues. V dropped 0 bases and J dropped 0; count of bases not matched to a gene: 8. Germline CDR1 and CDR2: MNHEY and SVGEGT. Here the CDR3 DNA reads TGTGCCAGCAGTTACTCGATTTTTCGGGAGGACTCCTACAATGAGCAGTTCTTC. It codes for CASSYSIFREDSYNEQFF.

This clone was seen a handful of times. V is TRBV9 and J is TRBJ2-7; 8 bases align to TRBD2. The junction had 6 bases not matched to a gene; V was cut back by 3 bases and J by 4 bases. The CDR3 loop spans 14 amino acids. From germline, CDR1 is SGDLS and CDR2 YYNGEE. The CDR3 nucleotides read TGTGCCAGCAGCGCCAGCGGGAGAGCTTACGAGCAGTACTTC. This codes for CASSASGRAYEQYF.

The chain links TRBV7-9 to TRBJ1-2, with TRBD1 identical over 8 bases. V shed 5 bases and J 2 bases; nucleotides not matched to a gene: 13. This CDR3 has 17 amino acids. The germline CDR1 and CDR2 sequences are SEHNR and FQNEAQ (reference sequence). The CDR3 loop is CASSPQGAGGGNYGYTF. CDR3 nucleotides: TGTGCCAGCAGCCCCCAGGGGGCAGGCGGGGGCAACTATGGCTACACCTTC.

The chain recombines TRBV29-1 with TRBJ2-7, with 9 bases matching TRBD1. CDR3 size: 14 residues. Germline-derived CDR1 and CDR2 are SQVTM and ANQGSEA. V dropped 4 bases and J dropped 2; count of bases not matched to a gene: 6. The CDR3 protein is CSVGFGTGTYEQYF. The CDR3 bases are TGCAGCGTTGGATTCGGGACAGGGACCTACGAGCAGTACTTC.

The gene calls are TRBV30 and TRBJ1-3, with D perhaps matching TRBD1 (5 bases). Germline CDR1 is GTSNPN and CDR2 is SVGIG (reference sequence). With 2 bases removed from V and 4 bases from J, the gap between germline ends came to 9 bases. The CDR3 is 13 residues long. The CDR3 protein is CAWSIGAGNTIYF. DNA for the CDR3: TGTGCCTGGAGTATAGGGGCGGGAAACACCATATATTTT.

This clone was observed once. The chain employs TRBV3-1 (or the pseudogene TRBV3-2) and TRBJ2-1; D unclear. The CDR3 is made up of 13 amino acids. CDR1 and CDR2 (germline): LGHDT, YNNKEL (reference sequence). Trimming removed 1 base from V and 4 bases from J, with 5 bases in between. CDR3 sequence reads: CASSQARYNEQFF. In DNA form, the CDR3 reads TGTGCCAGCAGCCAAGCCCGGTACAATGAGCAGTTCTTC.

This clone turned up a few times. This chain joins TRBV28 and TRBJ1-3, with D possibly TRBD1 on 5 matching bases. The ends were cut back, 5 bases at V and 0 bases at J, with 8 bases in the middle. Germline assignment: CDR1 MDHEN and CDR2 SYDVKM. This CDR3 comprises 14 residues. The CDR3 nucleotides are TGTGCCAGCAGTCCCGACAGCTCTGGAAACACCATATATTTT. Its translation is CASSPDSSGNTIYF.

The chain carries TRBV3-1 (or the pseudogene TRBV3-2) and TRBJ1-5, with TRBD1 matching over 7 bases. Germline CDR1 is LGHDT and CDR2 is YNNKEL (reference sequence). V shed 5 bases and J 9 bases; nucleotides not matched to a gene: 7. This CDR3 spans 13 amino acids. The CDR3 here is CASSYDRARPQHF. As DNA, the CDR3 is TGTGCCAGCAGCTATGACAGGGCTCGGCCCCAGCATTTT.

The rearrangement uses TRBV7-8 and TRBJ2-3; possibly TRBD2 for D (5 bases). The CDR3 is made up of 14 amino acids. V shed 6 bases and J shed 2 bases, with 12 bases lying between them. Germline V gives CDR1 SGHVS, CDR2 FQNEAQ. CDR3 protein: CASRKEGYTDTQYF. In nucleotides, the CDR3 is TGTGCCAGCAGGAAAGAGGGTTACACAGATACGCAGTATTTT.

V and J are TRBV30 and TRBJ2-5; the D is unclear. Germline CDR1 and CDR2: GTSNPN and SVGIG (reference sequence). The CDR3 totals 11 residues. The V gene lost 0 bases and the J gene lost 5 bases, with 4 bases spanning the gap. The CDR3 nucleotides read TGTGCCTGGAGTGTTCGTGAGACCCAGTACTTC. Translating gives CAWSVRETQYF.